The clone carrying this T cell receptor (beta chain) was found a few times. This specimen comes from a study of cytomegalovirus exposure and HLA in healthy donors. PCR amplification relied on 60 Vbeta primers (plus 13 Jbeta primers). Some clones are missing from TCRdb's copy, which holds only in-frame ones; the method was immunoSEQ multiplex PCR. The sample consists of roughly 190,000 clones, 60% to 80% of them appearing once. The CDR3 sequence is 14 residues long. Per the germline V gene, CDR1 is SGHNT and CDR2 is YYREEE (reference sequence). V lost 4 bases and J lost 6; bases outside the gene matches: 8.

The chain couples TRBV5-4 to TRBJ1-2; 8 bases are shared with TRBD1. This receptor was taken from a young woman in good health and CMV-seronegative. Material for sequencing was PBMCs. The CDR3 here is CASSADRGLHGYTF. The CDR3 bases are TGTGCCAGCAGCGCCGACAGGGGCCTTCATGGCTACACCTTC. Complete variable domain (other parts from reference TRBV5-4 and TRBJ1-2): ETGVTQSPTHLIKTRGQQVTLRCSSQSGHNTVSWYQQALGQGPQFIFQYYREEENGRGNFPPRFSGLQFPNYSSELNVNALELDDSALYLCASSADRGLHGYTFGSGTRLTVV.